These T cell receptor beta chains were read from a single sample in a study of shared clonotypes between healthy human individuals. Here immunoSEQ multiplex PCR was the method, and the copy in TCRdb shows in-frame clones only, minus some. The profile covers 2 million to 2.5 million clones, with roughly 93% appearing a single time and 0.39% taken by the ten largest. The sequenced sample was naive CD4+ T cells from PBMCs. These receptors originate from a man between 18 and 29 years old in good health. Some clones in this sample may be carry-over from other donors' samples. The CDR3 runs from the conserved cysteine through the conserved F or W. Each record gives: J gene, D gene, V gene, clone size, CDR3 protein, CDR3 DNA. The D gene is left open where the match is weak. The size field is filled for only some rows; it gives once, few, many or a size class.

TRBJ1-3 | TRBD1 | TRBV5-1 | . | CASSSGAGGSGNTIYF | TGCGCCAGCAGCTCGGGAGCAGGGGGCTCTGGAAACACCATATATTTT
TRBJ2-3 | . | TRBV23-1 | . | CASSQHDTNTDTQYF | TGCGCCAGCAGTCAACACGACACCAACACAGATACGCAGTATTTT
TRBJ2-2 | TRBD1 | TRBV27 | . | CASSLRGTGRNTGELFF | TGTGCCAGCAGTTTACGGGGGACAGGGCGGAACACCGGGGAGCTGTTTTTT
TRBJ1-3 | . | TRBV28 | . | CASSLPGFGTGTSRRNTIYF | TGTGCCAGCAGTTTACCCGGCTTCGGGACGGGGACTAGCAGGAGAAACACCATATATTTT
TRBJ2-3 | TRBD1 | TRBV19 | . | CASSTARPQGNRGDTQYF | TGTGCCAGTAGTACGGCCCGACCACAGGGGAACCGTGGGGATACGCAGTATTTT
TRBJ2-6 | . | TRBV19 | . | CASSIKGFGANVLTF | TGTGCCAGTAGTATCAAGGGATTTGGGGCCAACGTCCTGACTTTC
TRBJ2-3 | TRBD2 | TRBV7-9 | . | CASSSSRGGTDTQYF | TGTGCCAGCAGCTCGAGCCGGGGGGGCACAGATACGCAGTATTTT
TRBJ2-5 | . | TRBV10-3 | . | CAISSGLETQYF | TGTGCCATCAGTTCGGGGTTGGAGACCCAGTACTTC
TRBJ2-7 | . | TRBV6-1 | . | CASSEFHNRGSSYEQYF | TGTGCCAGCAGTGAATTCCACAACCGAGGGAGCTCCTACGAGCAGTACTTC
TRBJ2-7 | TRBD2 | TRBV2 | . | CASKGGLAGVGEQYF | TGTGCCAGCAAGGGAGGACTAGCGGGAGTTGGCGAGCAGTACTTC
TRBJ1-2 | . | TRBV7-2 | once | CASSLVRESPDGYTF | TGTGCCAGCAGCTTGGTAAGGGAGAGTCCAGATGGCTACACCTTC
TRBJ2-2 | . | TRBV5-1 | . | CASSLQPNTGELFF | TGCGCCAGCAGCTTGCAACCAAACACCGGGGAGCTGTTTTTT
TRBJ2-1 | . | TRBV27 | . | CASSSPRGLHSYNEQFF | TGTGCCAGCAGTTCTCCCCGTGGACTCCACTCCTACAATGAGCAGTTCTTC
TRBJ2-7 | TRBD1 | TRBV7-9 | . | CASSHGRQGMYEQYF | TGTGCCAGCAGCCATGGGAGACAGGGGATGTACGAGCAGTACTTC
TRBJ2-5 | . | TRBV14 | . | CASSQVLNRAGETQYF | TGTGCCAGCAGCCAAGTGCTCAACAGGGCAGGGGAGACCCAGTACTTC
TRBJ2-1 | . | TRBV2 | . | CASRAMDNEQFF | TGTGCCAGCAGGGCCATGGACAATGAGCAGTTCTTC
TRBJ1-1 | . | TRBV27 | . | CASSLPGGTEAFF | TGTGCCAGCAGTTTACCGGGAGGCACTGAAGCTTTCTTT
TRBJ2-7 | TRBD1 | TRBV28 | . | CATRTGSFYEQYF | TGTGCCACCCGGACAGGGTCTTTTTACGAGCAGTACTTC
TRBJ2-6 | . | TRBV14 | . | CASRDSGANVLTF | TGTGCCAGCAGGGACTCTGGGGCCAACGTCCTGACTTTC
TRBJ1-5 | TRBD1 | TRBV5-8 | . | CASSSPGTGYSNQPQHF | TGTGCCAGCAGCTCCCCCGGGACAGGCTATAGCAATCAGCCCCAGCATTTT
TRBJ2-4 | . | TRBV18 | . | CASSPNQGQNIQYF | TGTGCCAGCTCCCCGAACCAGGGTCAAAACATTCAGTACTTC
TRBJ2-2 | TRBD1 | TRBV19 | . | CASRDRNTGELFF | TGTGCCAGCAGGGACAGAAACACCGGGGAGCTGTTTTTT
TRBJ2-7 | . | TRBV5-1 | . | CASSPAGHSYEQYF | TGCGCCAGCAGCCCGGCGGGACACTCCTACGAGCAGTACTTC
TRBJ1-4 | . | TRBV2 | . | CASNRYSGREKLFF | TGTGCCAGCAATCGCTACAGCGGACGGGAAAAACTGTTTTTT
TRBJ2-3 | TRBD2 | TRBV4-3 | . | CASSQDRGAGVPDTQYF | TGCGCCAGCAGCCAAGATAGGGGCGCGGGAGTACCAGATACGCAGTATTTT
TRBJ2-5 | . | TRBV28 | . | CASSSSGPEETQYF | .
TRBJ2-3 | . | TRBV7-9 | . | CASSPPWSTSTDTQYF | TGTGCCAGCAGCCCCCCCTGGTCGACTAGCACAGATACGCAGTATTTT
TRBJ2-1 | . | TRBV2 | . | CASNGDSRGDEQFF | TGTGCCAGCAATGGGGACTCGAGGGGCGATGAGCAGTTCTTC
TRBJ2-1 | . | TRBV7-3 | . | CASSARGDSYNEQFF | TGTGCCAGCAGCGCAAGGGGGGACAGCTACAATGAGCAGTTCTTC
TRBJ2-7 | TRBD2 | TRBV4-3 | . | CASSQLADSYEQYF | TGCGCCAGCAGCCAACTAGCGGACTCCTACGAGCAGTACTTC
TRBJ1-3 | . | TRBV27 | . | CASSFRGIGDSSSGNTIYF | TGTGCCAGCAGTTTTCGCGGTATAGGAGATTCTAGCTCTGGAAACACCATATATTTT
TRBJ2-1 | TRBD2 | TRBV18 | once | CASSILPSGSGNEQFF | TGTGCCAGCTCAATACTGCCTAGCGGGAGCGGCAATGAGCAGTTCTTC
TRBJ2-7 | TRBD1 | TRBV5-1 | . | CASSFGQGAGQYF | TGCGCCAGCAGCTTCGGACAGGGGGCCGGGCAGTACTTC
TRBJ1-4 | TRBD1 | TRBV28 | . | CASTWDRAEKLFF | TGTGCCAGCACCTGGGACAGGGCTGAAAAACTGTTTTTT
TRBJ1-1 | . | TRBV19 | once | CASSIGTVGAEAFF | TGTGCCAGTAGTATAGGGACAGTGGGTGCTGAAGCTTTCTTT
TRBJ1-5 | TRBD1 | TRBV7-2 | . | CASSLLGQGANQPQHF | TGTGCCAGCAGCTTACTAGGACAGGGGGCGAATCAGCCCCAGCATTTT
TRBJ1-2 | . | TRBV30 | . | CAWTEGSNGYGYTF | TGTGCCTGGACGGAAGGTTCCAACGGCTATGGCTACACCTTC
TRBJ1-2 | . | TRBV7-2 | . | CASSLEEVQVYGYTF | TGTGCCAGCAGCTTAGAGGAAGTCCAGGTCTATGGCTACACCTTC
TRBJ1-1 | . | TRBV28 | . | CASSSWGGSTTEAFF | TGTGCCAGCAGTTCCTGGGGGGGGAGTACCACTGAAGCTTTCTTT
TRBJ1-3 | . | TRBV7-9 | . | CASSLGLPRAGNTIYF | TGTGCCAGCAGCTTGGGGCTCCCGAGGGCTGGAAACACCATATATTTT
TRBJ1-1 | . | TRBV30 | few | CAWSSRGSPEAFF | TGTGCCTGGAGTTCAAGGGGTAGCCCTGAAGCTTTCTTT
TRBJ1-3 | TRBD1 | TRBV28 | . | CASSLYGTGRNTIYF | TGTGCCAGCAGTTTATACGGGACAGGGAGAAACACCATATATTTT
TRBJ2-1 | TRBD2 | TRBV11-3 | once | CASSPWTSWSSYNEQFF | TGTGCCAGCAGCCCTTGGACTAGCTGGAGCTCCTACAATGAGCAGTTCTTC
TRBJ1-1 | . | TRBV5-1 | . | CASSPNYSQEAFF | TGCGCCAGCAGCCCGAACTACAGTCAAGAAGCTTTCTTT
TRBJ1-1 | . | TRBV6-1 | . | CASSGFSPGTGTEAFF | TGTGCCAGCAGTGGTTTCTCCCCGGGGACTGGGACTGAAGCTTTCTTT
TRBJ2-7 | TRBD2 | TRBV28 | . | CASSSPFVYSGRPSYEQYF | TGTGCCAGCAGCTCCCCCTTCGTTTATAGCGGGAGGCCCTCCTACGAGCAGTACTTC
TRBJ2-1 | TRBD1 | TRBV23-1 | . | CASSQLGQGSPRSNEQFF | TGCGCCAGCAGTCAATTGGGACAGGGGTCCCCCAGAAGCAATGAGCAGTTCTTC
TRBJ2-7 | TRBD1 | TRBV11-3 | . | CASSSGTGDYEQYF | TGTGCCAGCAGCTCTGGGACAGGAGACTACGAGCAGTACTTC
TRBJ2-2 | TRBD1 | TRBV7-3 | . | CASTLGQVNTGELFF | TGTGCCAGCACCTTAGGACAGGTTAACACCGGGGAGCTGTTTTTT
TRBJ2-7 | . | TRBV28 | . | CASWQGGIYEQYF | TGTGCCAGCTGGCAGGGGGGTATATACGAGCAGTACTTC
TRBJ2-1 | . | TRBV2 | . | CASSDGRLVGIEQFF | TGTGCCAGCAGTGACGGACGGCTCGTGGGAATTGAGCAGTTCTTC
TRBJ1-1 | . | TRBV5-1 | . | CASSLEGPQAFF | TGCGCCAGCAGCTTGGAGGGCCCACAAGCTTTCTTT